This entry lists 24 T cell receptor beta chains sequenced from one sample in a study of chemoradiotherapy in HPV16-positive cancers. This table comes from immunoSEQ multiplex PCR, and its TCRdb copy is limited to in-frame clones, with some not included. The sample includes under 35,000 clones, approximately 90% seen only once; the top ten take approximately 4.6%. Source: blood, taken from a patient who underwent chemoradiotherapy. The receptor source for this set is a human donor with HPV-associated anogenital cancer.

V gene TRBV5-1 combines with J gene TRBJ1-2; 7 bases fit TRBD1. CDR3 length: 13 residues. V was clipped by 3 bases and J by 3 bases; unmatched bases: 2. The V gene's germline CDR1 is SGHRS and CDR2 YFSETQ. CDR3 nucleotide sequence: TGCGCCAGCAGCTACGACAGGGACTATGGCTACACCTTC. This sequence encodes CASSYDRDYGYTF. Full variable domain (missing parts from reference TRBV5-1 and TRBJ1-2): KAGVTQTPRYLIKTRGQQVTLSCSPISGHRSVSWYQQTPGQGLQFLFEYFSETQRNKGNFPGRFSGRQFSNSRSEMNVSTLELGDSALYLCASSYDRDYGYTFGSGTRLTVV.

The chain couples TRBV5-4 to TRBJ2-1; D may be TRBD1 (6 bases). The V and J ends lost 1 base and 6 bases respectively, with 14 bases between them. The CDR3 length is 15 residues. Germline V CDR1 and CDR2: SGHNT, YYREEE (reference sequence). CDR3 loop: CASSLNRAVGNEQFF. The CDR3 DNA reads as TGTGCCAGCAGCTTGAACAGGGCGGTTGGCAATGAGCAGTTCTTC.

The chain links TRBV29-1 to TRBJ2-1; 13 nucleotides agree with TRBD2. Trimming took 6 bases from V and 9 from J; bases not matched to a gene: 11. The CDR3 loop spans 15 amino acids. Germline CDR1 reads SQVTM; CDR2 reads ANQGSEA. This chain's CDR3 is CSVPEYGLAGVEQFF. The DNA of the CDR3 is TGCAGCGTCCCGGAATATGGACTAGCGGGAGTTGAGCAGTTCTTC.

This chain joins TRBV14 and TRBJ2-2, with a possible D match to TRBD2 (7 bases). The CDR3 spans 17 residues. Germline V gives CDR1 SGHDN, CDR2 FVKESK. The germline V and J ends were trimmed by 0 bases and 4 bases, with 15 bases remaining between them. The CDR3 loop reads CASSQDRGGGSTGELFF. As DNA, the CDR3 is TGTGCCAGCAGCCAAGATCGAGGGGGGGGATCCACCGGGGAGCTGTTTTTT.

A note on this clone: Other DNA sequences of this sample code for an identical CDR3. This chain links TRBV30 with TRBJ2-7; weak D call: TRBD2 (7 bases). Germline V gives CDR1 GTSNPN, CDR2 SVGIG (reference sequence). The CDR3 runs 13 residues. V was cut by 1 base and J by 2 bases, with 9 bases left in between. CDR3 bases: TGTGCCTGGAGTGGGGGGGGCCCCTACGAGCAGTACTTC. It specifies CAWSGGGPYEQYF.

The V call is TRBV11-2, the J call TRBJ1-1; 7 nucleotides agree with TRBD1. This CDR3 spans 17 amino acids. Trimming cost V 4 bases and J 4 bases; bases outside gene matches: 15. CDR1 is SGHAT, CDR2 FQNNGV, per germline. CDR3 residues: CASSSTTGSGGSTEAFF. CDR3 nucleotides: TGTGCCAGCAGCTCGACGACAGGGTCGGGGGGTAGCACTGAAGCTTTCTTT.

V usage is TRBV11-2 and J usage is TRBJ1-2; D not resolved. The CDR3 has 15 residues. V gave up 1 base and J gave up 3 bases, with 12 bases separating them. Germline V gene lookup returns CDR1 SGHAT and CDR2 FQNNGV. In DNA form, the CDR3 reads TGTGCCAGCAGCTTAGTGGTCAGCGGGGACTATGGCTACACCTTC. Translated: CASSLVVSGDYGYTF.

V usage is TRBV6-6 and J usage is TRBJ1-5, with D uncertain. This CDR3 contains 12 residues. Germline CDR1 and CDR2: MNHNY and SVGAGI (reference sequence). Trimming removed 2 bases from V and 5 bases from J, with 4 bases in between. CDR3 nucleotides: TGTGCCAGCAGTTACGGTCATCAGCCCCAGCATTTT. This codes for CASSYGHQPQHF.

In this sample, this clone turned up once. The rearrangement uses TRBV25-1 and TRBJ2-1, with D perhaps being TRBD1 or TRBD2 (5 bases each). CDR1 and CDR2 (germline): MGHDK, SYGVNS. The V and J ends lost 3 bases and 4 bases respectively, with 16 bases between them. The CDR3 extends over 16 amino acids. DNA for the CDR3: TGTGCCAGCAGTGATTCTCGGGACGGCGGGTACAATGAGCAGTTCTTC. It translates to CASSDSRDGGYNEQFF.

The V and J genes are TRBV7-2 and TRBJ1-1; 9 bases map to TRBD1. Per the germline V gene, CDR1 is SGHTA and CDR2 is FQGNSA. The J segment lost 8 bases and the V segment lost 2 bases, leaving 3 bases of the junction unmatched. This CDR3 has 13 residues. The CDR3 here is CASSLTGGMEAFF. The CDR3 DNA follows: TGTGCCAGCAGCTTAACAGGGGGCATGGAAGCTTTCTTT.

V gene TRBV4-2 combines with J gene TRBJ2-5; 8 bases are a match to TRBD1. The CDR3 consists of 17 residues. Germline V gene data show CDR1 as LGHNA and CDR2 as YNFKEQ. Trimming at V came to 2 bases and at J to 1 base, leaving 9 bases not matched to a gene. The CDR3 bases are TGTGCCAGCAGCCAACCTCCCGGGACAGGTATCCAAGAGACCCAGTACTTC. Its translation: CASSQPPGTGIQETQYF.

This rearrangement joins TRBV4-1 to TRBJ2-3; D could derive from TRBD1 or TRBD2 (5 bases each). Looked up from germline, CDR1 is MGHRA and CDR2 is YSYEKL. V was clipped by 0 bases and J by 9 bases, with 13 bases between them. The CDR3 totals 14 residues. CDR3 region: CASSQDGSWGTQYF. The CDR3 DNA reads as TGCGCCAGCAGCCAAGATGGCTCCTGGGGGACGCAGTATTTT.

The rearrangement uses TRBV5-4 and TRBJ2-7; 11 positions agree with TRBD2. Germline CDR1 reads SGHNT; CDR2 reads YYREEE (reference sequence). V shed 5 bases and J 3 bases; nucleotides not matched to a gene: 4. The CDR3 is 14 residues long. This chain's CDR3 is CASRLAGGYYEQYF. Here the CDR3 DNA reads TGTGCCAGCAGATTAGCGGGAGGGTACTACGAGCAGTACTTC.

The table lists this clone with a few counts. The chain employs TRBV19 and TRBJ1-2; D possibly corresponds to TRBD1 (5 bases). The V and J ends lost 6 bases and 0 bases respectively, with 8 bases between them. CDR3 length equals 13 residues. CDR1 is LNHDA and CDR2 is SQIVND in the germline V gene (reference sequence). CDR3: CASSGGTNYGYTF. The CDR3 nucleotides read TGTGCCAGTAGCGGGGGAACTAACTATGGCTACACCTTC.

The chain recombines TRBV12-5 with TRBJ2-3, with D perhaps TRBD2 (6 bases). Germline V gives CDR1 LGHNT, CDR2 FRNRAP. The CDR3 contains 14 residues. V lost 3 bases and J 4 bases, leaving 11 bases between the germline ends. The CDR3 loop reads CASGLAGTSDTQYF. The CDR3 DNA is TGTGCTAGTGGTTTAGCCGGGACTTCAGATACGCAGTATTTT.

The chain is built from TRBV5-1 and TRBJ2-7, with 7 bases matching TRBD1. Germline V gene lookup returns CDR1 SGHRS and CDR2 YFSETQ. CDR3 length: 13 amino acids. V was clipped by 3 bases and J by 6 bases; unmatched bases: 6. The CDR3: CASSYETGFEQYF. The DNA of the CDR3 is TGCGCCAGCAGCTACGAGACAGGGTTCGAGCAGTACTTC.

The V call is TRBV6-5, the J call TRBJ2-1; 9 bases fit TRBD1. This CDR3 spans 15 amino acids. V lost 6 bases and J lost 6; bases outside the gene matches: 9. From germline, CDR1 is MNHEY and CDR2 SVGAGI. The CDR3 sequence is CASRSGTGFPNEQFF. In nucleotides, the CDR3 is TGTGCCAGCAGGTCAGGGACAGGGTTCCCCAATGAGCAGTTCTTC.

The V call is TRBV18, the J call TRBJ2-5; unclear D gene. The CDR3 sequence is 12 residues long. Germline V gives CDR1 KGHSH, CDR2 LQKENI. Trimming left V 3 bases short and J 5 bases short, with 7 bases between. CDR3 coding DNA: TGTGCCAGCTCACCCCCTGTTGAGACCCAGTACTTC. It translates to CASSPPVETQYF.

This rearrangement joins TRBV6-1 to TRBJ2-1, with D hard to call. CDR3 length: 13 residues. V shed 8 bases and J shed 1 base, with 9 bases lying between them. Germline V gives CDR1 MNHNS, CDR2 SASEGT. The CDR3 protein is CASRPGSYNEQFF. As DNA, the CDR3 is TGTGCCAGCCGACCCGGGTCCTACAATGAGCAGTTCTTC.

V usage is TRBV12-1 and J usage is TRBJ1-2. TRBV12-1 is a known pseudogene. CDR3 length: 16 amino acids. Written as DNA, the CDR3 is TGTGCCAGCAGCTTTGCGATCCGGGGCGCGTGCTATGGCTACACCTTC. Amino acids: CASSFAIRGACYGYTF.

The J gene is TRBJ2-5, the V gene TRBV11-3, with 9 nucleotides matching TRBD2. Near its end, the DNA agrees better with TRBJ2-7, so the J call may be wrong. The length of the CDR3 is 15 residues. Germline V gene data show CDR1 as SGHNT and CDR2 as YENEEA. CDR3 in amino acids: CASSLKAGGSYEQYF. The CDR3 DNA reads TGTGCCAGCAGCTTAAAAGCGGGAGGCTCCTACGAGCAGTACTTC.

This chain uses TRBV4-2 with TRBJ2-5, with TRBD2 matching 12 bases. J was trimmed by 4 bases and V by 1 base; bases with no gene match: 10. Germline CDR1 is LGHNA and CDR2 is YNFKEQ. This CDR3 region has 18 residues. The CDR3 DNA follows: TGTGCCAGCAGCCAAGGGTCTAGCGGGGGGGGAATGGGAGAGACCCAGTACTTC. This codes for CASSQGSSGGGMGETQYF.

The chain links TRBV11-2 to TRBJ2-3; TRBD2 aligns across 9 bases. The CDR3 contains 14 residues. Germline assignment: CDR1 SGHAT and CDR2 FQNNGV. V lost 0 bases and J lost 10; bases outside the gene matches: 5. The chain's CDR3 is CASSLDAGTSSQYF. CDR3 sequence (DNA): TGTGCCAGCAGCTTAGATGCAGGGACTAGCTCGCAGTATTTT.

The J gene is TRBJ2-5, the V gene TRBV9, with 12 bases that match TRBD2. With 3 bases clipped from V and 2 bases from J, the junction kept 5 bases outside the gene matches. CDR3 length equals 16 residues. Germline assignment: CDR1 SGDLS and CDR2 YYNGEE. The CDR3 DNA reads TGTGCCAGCAGCGCTACTAGCGGGGGGATACAAGAGACCCAGTACTTC. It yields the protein CASSATSGGIQETQYF.